Listed here is a single T cell receptor beta chain. Its antigen is not known. The study sorted every CD8+ T cell subset in triplicate at 270,000 or so cells each. Cells classed as naive CD8+ T cells were CD45RO-CCR7+CD27+CD95-. The CDR3 is 11 residues long. Germline values: CDR1 SQVTM, CDR2 ANQGSEA. The data belong to a study of CXCR3-negative and CXCR3-positive naive CD8 T cells. The study's findings and limits: The study found CXCR3 expression partially decreased after cryopreservation and ran most assays on fresh PBMCs. The study found more hydrophobic TRB CDR3s in CXCR3-positive naive cells than in CXCR3-negative naive cells.

The authors prepared UMI-labeled TRB cDNA libraries by 5' RACE. From its re-call of the 5' RACE reads, TCRdb lists each CDR3 protein once, without DNA. The sample features approximately 100,000 distinct CDR3 sequences, with about 0.35% in its top ten. This rearrangement joins TRBV29-1 to TRBJ1-4. Sequenced material: naive CXCR3+ CD8+ T cells from blood. Subset meaning: CD45RO-CCR7+CD27+CD95- naive CD8+ T cells expressing CXCR3 (TNR3+). The sequence came from a human donor in good health. Some clones in this sample may be carry-over from other donors' samples. CDR3: CSFREDEKLFF.